Presented here are 28 T cell receptor beta chains from one specimen sequenced in a study of neurological immune-mediated disorders. TCRdb used MiXCR to reprocess the 5' RACE reads, holding one entry per CDR3 protein. The table lists over 50,000 distinct CDR3 sequences, about 3.5% of them singletons. Sequenced material: PBMCs. The receptors come from a man aged 35 to 55 with multiple sclerosis.

There are a few counts of this clonotype. One base away lies a much larger clone, so this may be a sequencing read error. This sequence joins TRBV25-1 and TRBJ2-1; D gene unclear. The CDR3 runs to 13 residues. V shed 4 bases and J shed 9 bases, with 13 bases lying between them. CDR1 is MGHDK, CDR2 SYGVNS, per germline. Written as DNA, the CDR3 is TGTGCCAGCAGTGTCAAGGATATGGGTGAGCAGTTCTTC. It yields the protein CASSVKDMGEQFF.

In its sample, this clonotype was seen many times. The chain couples TRBV7-9 to TRBJ1-4; maybe TRBD1 (6 bases). The CDR3 totals 14 residues. Per the germline V gene, CDR1 is SEHNR and CDR2 is FQNEAQ (reference sequence). V was shortened by 3 bases and J by 7 bases, with 12 bases between the two germline ends. DNA of the CDR3: TGTGCCAGCAGCTTTTGGCAGGGGTCTGAAAAACTGTTTTTT. Translated, it gives CASSFWQGSEKLFF.

This clonotype was counted ten times or more. The chain employs TRBV5-5 and TRBJ1-2, with D perhaps matching TRBD1 (5 bases). The CDR3 contains 15 residues. In germline, CDR1 is SGHKS, CDR2 YYEKEE (reference sequence). Trimming stripped 4 bases from V and 8 bases from J, with 21 bases between. In DNA form, the CDR3 reads TGTGCCAGCAGCCCATTAGGGCGGGGGGATGGCGGCTACACCTTC. Amino acids: CASSPLGRGDGGYTF. Full variable domain (outside the CDR3, taken from reference TRBV5-5 and TRBJ1-2): DAGVTQSPTHLIKTRGQQVTLRCSPISGHKSVSWYQQVLGQGPQFIFQYYEKEERGRGNFPDRFSARQFPNYSSELNVNALLLGDSALYLCASSPLGRGDGGYTFGSGTRLTVV.

This clonotype was recorded many times. V and J are TRBV5-1 and TRBJ2-5, with TRBD2 as a possible D gene (6 bases). The V and J ends lost 3 bases and 5 bases respectively, with 11 bases between them. Per germline, CDR1 SGHRS and CDR2 YFSETQ. The CDR3 runs 13 residues. Here the CDR3 DNA reads TGCGCCAGCAGCTCGGATGGAGGGGAGACCCAGTACTTC. Its translation is CASSSDGGETQYF. Based on the CDR3 plus reference TRBV5-1 and TRBJ2-5, the full variable domain is KAGVTQTPRYLIKTRGQQVTLSCSPISGHRSVSWYQQTPGQGLQFLFEYFSETQRNKGNFPGRFSGRQFSNSRSEMNVSTLELGDSALYLCASSSDGGETQYFGPGTRLLVL.

This clonotype turned up a few times. J is TRBJ2-1 and V is TRBV2, with 13 bases fitting TRBD2. The CDR3 is 16 amino acids. Germline V CDR1 and CDR2: SNHLY, FYNNEI. J gave up 10 bases and V 1 base, and 7 bases lay outside the gene matches. CDR3 sequence: CASSEETSGGAGEQFF. The DNA for the CDR3 is TGTGCCAGCAGTGAAGAAACTAGCGGGGGGGCGGGGGAGCAGTTCTTC.

The chain uses TRBV6-6 and TRBJ2-7, with TRBD2 matching over 12 bases. The CDR3 sequence is 15 residues long. Germline V CDR1 and CDR2: MNHNY, SVGAGI (reference sequence). V lost 4 bases and J lost 5; bases outside the gene matches: 6. The CDR3 coding sequence is TGTGCCAGCAGTTTACTAGCGGGGGGCGTCCACGAGCAGTACTTC. Protein: CASSLLAGGVHEQYF.

In this sample, this clonotype turned up many times. The chain employs TRBV28 and TRBJ2-5, with a tentative D call TRBD1 (6 bases). Trimming pared 1 base from V and 3 bases from J, leaving 15 bases between. Germline V gene sequence: CDR1 MDHEN, CDR2 SYDVKM. The CDR3 spans 16 residues. CDR3 sequence: CASSLSSGASEETQYF. The CDR3 nucleotides are TGTGCCAGCAGTTTATCGTCAGGGGCGTCAGAAGAGACCCAGTACTTC. The full variable domain, rest sourced from reference TRBV28 and TRBJ2-5, is DVKVTQSSRYLVKRTGEKVFLECVQDMDHENMFWYRQDPGLGLRLIYFSYDVKMKEKGDIPEGYSVSREKKERFSLILESASTNQTSMYLCASSLSSGASEETQYFGPGTRLLVL.

The CDR3 DNA follows: TGCGCCACCTCGACAGGGGGAACCTACGAGCAGTACTTC. As protein: CATSTGGTYEQYF. This chain uses TRBV5-1 with TRBJ2-7; the match to TRBD1 covers 9 bases. This CDR3 is 13 amino acids long. V lost 9 bases to trimming and J lost 2 bases; unmatched junction nucleotides: 6. Germline CDR1 reads SGHRS; CDR2 reads YFSETQ.

This clonotype was found many times. This may come from a read error, since a much larger clone is one base off. The V gene is TRBV7-8, the J gene TRBJ2-1, with D perhaps TRBD1 (6 bases). CDR1 and CDR2 from the germline V gene are SGHVS and FQNEAQ. This CDR3 has 13 amino acids. Trimming stripped 7 bases from V and 5 bases from J, with 12 bases between. CDR3 in DNA: TGTGCCAGCATCATGAACAGGGACAATGAGCAGTTCTTC. This translates into CASIMNRDNEQFF.

This clonotype turned up a few times. A much larger clone is a single base away; this may be a read error. The V call is TRBV10-1, the J call TRBJ2-2; D gene ambiguous. Germline-derived CDR1 and CDR2 are WNHNN and SYGVQD (reference sequence). The CDR3 sequence is 14 residues long. V dropped 6 bases and J dropped 4 bases, with 12 bases sitting between them. The CDR3 is CASRESRGTGELFF. The CDR3 DNA reads TGCGCCAGCAGAGAATCTAGAGGCACCGGGGAGCTGTTTTTT.

This clonotype has ten or more counts. The chain couples TRBV4-2 to TRBJ2-3, with D perhaps TRBD2 (5 bases). V was shortened by 0 bases and J by 4 bases, with 17 bases between the two germline ends. The CDR3 runs to 17 residues. The germline gives CDR1 LGHNA, CDR2 YNFKEQ. The CDR3 region is CASSQDASRAGADTQYF. The CDR3 DNA reads as TGTGCCAGCAGCCAAGATGCGTCCCGGGCCGGGGCAGATACGCAGTATTTT.

This clonotype was picked up many times. The rearrangement links TRBV5-1 to TRBJ1-5; no firm D call. Germline CDR1 is SGHRS and CDR2 is YFSETQ. This CDR3 contains 12 residues. CDR3 in DNA: TGCTCCCAGCGACCTCCGGGTAGCAGCCAGCATTTT. It codes for CSQRPPGSSQHF.

This clonotype showed up many times. V usage is TRBV9 and J usage is TRBJ1-2, with TRBD1 matching over 10 bases. The CDR3 sequence is 16 residues long. The V and J ends lost 3 bases and 5 bases, in that order; junction bases with no gene match: 10. CDR1 and CDR2 (germline): SGDLS, YYNGEE. CDR3 sequence (DNA): TGTGCCAGCAGCGCCGCAGGACAGGGGGGGCCTTATGGCTACACCTTC. This codes for CASSAAGQGGPYGYTF.

This clonotype showed up many times. A junction boundary mismatches the germline segment, possibly from a read error. The CDR3 sequence is CASIEATRSTDTQYF. CDR3 nucleotides: TGTGCCAGCATTGAAGCAACCCGAAGCACAGATACGCAGTATTTT. V and J are TRBV6-1 and TRBJ2-3, with no clear D. Germline V gene lookup returns CDR1 MNHNS and CDR2 SASEGT. The CDR3 totals 15 residues.

This clonotype was seen ten or more times. The rearrangement uses TRBV7-9 and TRBJ2-3; D might be TRBD1 or TRBD2, each matching 5 bases. This CDR3 is 16 amino acids long. V lost 0 bases and J lost 0, with 10 bases in between. Germline V lookup: CDR1 SEHNR, CDR2 FQNEAQ (reference sequence). CDR3 residues: CASSLAGTLSTDTQYF. DNA for the CDR3: TGTGCCAGCAGCTTAGCGGGGACCCTCAGCACAGATACGCAGTATTTT. The variable domain in full, completed from reference TRBV7-9 and TRBJ2-3, reads DTGVSQNPRHKITKRGQNVTFRCDPISEHNRLYWYRQTLGQGPEFLTYFQNEAQLEKSRLLSDRFSAERPKGSFSTLEIQRTEQGDSAMYLCASSLAGTLSTDTQYFGPGTRLTVL.

This clonotype was observed a few times. Just one base apart from a much larger clone, this may be a read error. The rearrangement links TRBV29-1 to TRBJ2-3; 8 bases agree with TRBD2. After removal of 2 bases from V and 0 bases from J, the junction contained 4 bases not matched to a gene. This CDR3 is built from 15 residues. Germline V gene data show CDR1 as SQVTM and CDR2 as ANQGSEA. In nucleotides, the CDR3 is TGCAGCGTTGAACTAGCGGGCAATAGCACAGATACGCAGTATTTT. Translating gives CSVELAGNSTDTQYF.

This clonotype was seen at least ten times. The chain recombines TRBV4-2 with TRBJ1-2, with a possible D match to TRBD1 (5 bases). This CDR3 contains 15 residues. The V end was cut by 2 bases, the J end by 2 bases, with 12 bases between. Germline-derived CDR1 and CDR2 are LGHNA and YNFKEQ. CDR3: CASSQTQGLNYGYTF. The CDR3 region has the DNA TGTGCCAGCAGCCAAACTCAGGGCCTGAACTATGGCTACACCTTC.

This clonotype occurred many times. The chain employs TRBV20-1 and TRBJ2-7; TRBD1 might be the D (5 bases). There are 14 residues in the CDR3. Trimming took 4 bases from V and 7 from J, leaving 20 bases between them. The V gene's germline CDR1 is DFQATT and CDR2 SNEGSKA (reference sequence). This chain's CDR3 is CSATNPGRPTEQYF. The CDR3 coding sequence is TGCAGTGCTACCAACCCAGGGCGACCTACAGAGCAGTACTTC.

In its sample, this clonotype was seen many times. The genes are TRBV5-1 and TRBJ1-2; D may be TRBD1 (6 bases). V shed 3 bases and J shed 7 bases, with 19 bases lying between them. CDR3 length: 15 residues. From germline, CDR1 is SGHRS and CDR2 YFSETQ. The CDR3 DNA sequence: TGCGCCAGCAGCTCAACCTCCACAGGGAGCGGTGGCTACACCTTC. This translates into CASSSTSTGSGGYTF.

In its sample, this clonotype ranks as medium-sized. The rearrangement links TRBV7-9 to TRBJ1-3, with 8 nucleotides matching TRBD1. This CDR3 is 14 amino acids long. CDR1 and CDR2 (germline): SEHNR, FQNEAQ (reference sequence). The J segment lost 2 bases and the V segment lost 4 bases, leaving 1 base of the junction unmatched. The CDR3 nucleotides read TGTGCCAGCAGCTCGACAGGGGCTGGAAACACCATATATTTT. Encoded protein: CASSSTGAGNTIYF.

This clonotype was detected ten times or more. The genes are TRBV5-1 and TRBJ1-6; a weak D match, TRBD1 (5 bases). CDR3 length equals 15 residues. Germline V gene sequence: CDR1 SGHRS, CDR2 YFSETQ. Trimming stripped 1 base from V and 8 bases from J, with 13 bases between. The DNA for the CDR3 is TGCGCCAGCAGCTTGTTGGGGGGTTCTGATTCACCCCTCCACTTT. This gives the protein CASSLLGGSDSPLHF.

The table lists this clonotype with many counts. This chain uses TRBV7-2 with TRBJ2-7; 9 positions match TRBD1. Germline CDR1 is SGHTA and CDR2 is FQGNSA. Germline trimming cut 11 bases from V and 6 bases from J; bases unmatched to any gene: 11. CDR3 length: 13 amino acids. As DNA, the CDR3 is TGTGCCGGGGGGGGACAGGGAAGGCGCGAGCAGTACTTC. The encoded protein is CAGGGQGRREQYF.

This clonotype occurred many times. DNA of the CDR3: TGTGCCAGCAGCCAGAATTACCCCCAAGCGGGGGAGACCCAGTACTTC. It encodes CASSQNYPQAGETQYF. The chain joins TRBV7-9 to TRBJ2-5, with 7 bases fitting TRBD2. This CDR3 spans 16 amino acids. Trimming cost V 5 bases and J 5 bases; bases outside gene matches: 14. CDR1 is SEHNR, CDR2 FQNEAQ, per germline (reference sequence).

There are many counts of this clonotype. The genes are TRBV20-1 and TRBJ1-2; weak D call: TRBD1 (6 bases). The CDR3 spans 14 residues. Germline assignment: CDR1 DFQATT and CDR2 SNEGSKA (reference sequence). Trimming left V 6 bases short and J 4 bases short, with 18 bases between. The CDR3: CSATSSPRGYGYTF. The CDR3, as DNA: TGCAGTGCAACGTCCTCGCCCAGGGGCTATGGCTACACCTTC.

This CDR3 is CASSPKAGDTDEQYF. Written as DNA, the CDR3 is TGTGCCAGCAGCCCCAAAGCAGGGGACACCGACGAGCAGTACTTC. The rearrangement joins TRBV9 to TRBJ2-7, with TRBD1 as a possible D gene (6 bases). The CDR3 has 15 amino acids. V lost 4 bases, J lost 5 bases, and 19 bases lay in between. Germline V gene lookup returns CDR1 SGDLS and CDR2 YYNGEE.

This clonotype was counted many times. The chain has TRBV5-1 and TRBJ1-6; 11 bases match TRBD1. CDR1 SGHRS and CDR2 YFSETQ come from the germline V gene. The CDR3 spans 17 residues. The trim removed 2 bases at V and 1 base at J, leaving 2 bases unmatched. The CDR3 protein is CASSLGTGGSYNSPLHF. The CDR3 bases are TGCGCCAGCAGCTTAGGGACAGGGGGTTCCTATAATTCACCCCTCCACTTT.

This clonotype was seen ten or more times. The chain couples TRBV7-2 to TRBJ2-3; 9 nucleotides align to TRBD2. V was clipped by 2 bases and J by 1 base; unmatched bases: 4. The CDR3 totals 16 residues. CDR1 and CDR2 (germline): SGHTA, FQGNSA. The CDR3 is CASSLLASGGTDTQYF. The CDR3 DNA is TGTGCCAGCAGCTTACTGGCTAGCGGGGGCACAGATACGCAGTATTTT.

A few counts support this clonotype. A read error may produce the germline difference seen at one junction end. The chain recombines TRBV18 with TRBJ1-5; tentative D call: TRBD1 (5 bases). Germline CDR1 reads KGHSH; CDR2 reads LQKENI. The CDR3 length is 12 residues. DNA for the CDR3: TGTGCCAGCTCAGGGGCCAATCAGCCCCAGAATTTT. Encoded protein: CASSGANQPQNF.